This T cell receptor beta chain was captured in a study of T cell repertoires in cytomegalovirus infection. On the study more broadly: Public TCR beta signature analysis indicated the presence of both CMV infection and matching HLA type. Findings of the study overall: The ex vivo response showed dominance by HLA-C-restricted CMV-specific TCR beta clonotypes. Frequencies of public TCR beta families were cumulated, and this identified carriers of CMV plus the relevant HLA.

The ends lost 6 bases at V and 4 bases at J; junction bases unmatched: 2. Germline assignment: CDR1 LNHDA and CDR2 SQIVND (reference sequence). CDR3 length: 13 amino acids. The table lists this clonotype with many counts. Its antigen is undetermined. MiXCR, applied by TCRdb to the reads, yields one record per CDR3 protein. The data show over 100,000 distinct CDR3 sequences, 10% seen once. Sequencing was performed on PBMCs, sequenced either directly or after in vitro stimulation (not recorded which). The receptor's source is a human donor in good health (CMV status not recorded). Some clones in this sample may be carry-over from other donors' samples. The chain is built from TRBV19 and TRBJ2-2; TRBD1 aligns across 7 bases. CDR3 region: CASRGQSTGELFF. CDR3 in DNA: TGTGCCAGTAGGGGACAGTCCACCGGGGAGCTGTTTTTT. Looking up the rest from reference TRBV19 and TRBJ2-2 gives the full variable domain: DGGITQSPKYLFRKEGQNVTLSCEQNLNHDAMYWYRQDPGQGLRLIYYSQIVNDFQKGDIAEGYSVSREKKESFPLTVTSAQKNPTAFYLCASRGQSTGELFFGEGSRLTVL.